The source of this T cell receptor beta chain is a study of blood T cell repertoires in COVID-19. Study overall: COVID-19 samples from acute and convalescent phases originated in the United States, Italy and Spain. PBMCs, B-cell-depleted T cells, or T cells provided the cDNA or gDNA that made up the material.

Trimming took 7 bases from V and 2 from J, leaving 5 bases between them. The CDR3 is made up of 11 amino acids. Per the germline V gene, CDR1 is LNHDA and CDR2 is SQIVND (reference sequence). Sequencing was performed with immunoSEQ multiplex PCR; in TCRdb, only in-frame clones are kept and a portion is missing. This repertoire shows 200,000 to 250,000 clones, more than 70% found once; its top ten account for around 3.5%. This sequence originates from an elderly woman with acute or convalescent COVID-19. Sequenced input: peripheral blood. The chain has TRBV19 and TRBJ1-1; D is ambiguous. CDR3 sequence: CASNSNTEAFF. In DNA, the CDR3 is TGTGCCAGTAATAGTAACACTGAAGCTTTCTTT.